This TCR beta chain was sequenced in a study of PD-L1 blockade in urothelial cancer. Study as a whole: Analyses used blood from 3 weeks (second dose) and 6 weeks after treatment start. Median T cell yield per blood sample was about 150,000 cells.

Into every PCR, synthetic TCR analog templates were spiked. This table comes from immunoSEQ multiplex PCR, and its TCRdb copy is limited to in-frame clones, with some not included. The table records around 100,000 clones, around 85% of them present only once. The V gene lost 1 base and the J gene lost 0 bases, with 7 bases spanning the gap. This CDR3 contains 15 residues. CDR1 and CDR2 from the germline V gene are LNHDA and SQIVND (reference sequence). This receptor was identified in a man between 50 and 59 years old with urothelial cancer. This material consisted of PBMCs, taken around atezolizumab (anti-PD-L1) treatment. The chain carries TRBV19 and TRBJ1-5; unclear D gene. The CDR3 sequence is CASSIGESSNQPQHF. CDR3 nucleotides: TGTGCCAGTAGTATAGGGGAGAGTAGCAATCAGCCCCAGCATTTT.